The source of this TCR beta chain is a study of a mutant IDH1 vaccine in newly diagnosed glioma. On this clone itself: Antigen specificity is unknown.

Produced via immunoSEQ multiplex PCR; TCRdb's table is partial and in-frame only. The sample carries tens of thousands of clones, about 86% recorded once. This sample's time point: week 5, during vaccination. Topical imiquimod was applied with each vaccine dose, which held 300 ug of mutant IDH1 20-mer peptide. CDR3 length: 11 amino acids. V shed 11 bases and J shed 5 bases, with 12 bases lying between them. Germline loops: CDR1 MNHNY, CDR2 SVGAGI (reference sequence). The receptor comes from a man aged 25 to 45 with glioma. The chain is built from TRBV6-6 and TRBJ1-1, with D perhaps matching TRBD1 (5 bases). The sequencing here drew on PBMCs, taken from a glioma patient whose treatment included an IDH1 peptide vaccine. The chain's CDR3 is CASLEGTEAFF. The CDR3 region has the DNA TGTGCCTCCCTTGAGGGGACTGAAGCTTTCTTT.